A single T cell receptor (beta chain) is shown here with its context. Antigen unknown. V was trimmed by 3 bases and J by 1 base, leaving 7 bases between them. This CDR3 has 13 residues. Preparation of the TCRbeta library used unique molecular identifiers. One entry per CDR3 protein results from TCRdb running MiXCR on the PCR reads. In the table there are about 440,000 distinct CDR3 sequences, around 46% of which are singletons. The data were taken from a study of T-cell reconstitution after alpha-beta-depleted transplantation in children. Study-wide points: TCRbeta diversity was high at day 60 in some patients (a result of surviving recipient T cells and thymic progenitors). After one year, T-cell counts and TCRbeta diversity mostly came from new T cells. Several hundred expanded graft clones reportedly were the source of alpha-beta T cells about two months after transplant.

J is TRBJ2-7 and V is TRBV12-3 or TRBV12-4; no clear D. The receptor was isolated from a girl under 10 years old with aplastic anemia, due to receive a stem cell transplant. Sequences were derived from PBMCs, sampled before TCRalphabeta/CD19-depleted stem cell transplant. CDR3 residues: CASSFAFSYEQYF. CDR3 DNA sequence: TGTGCCAGCAGTTTCGCCTTTTCCTACGAGCAGTACTTC.